What follows are 32 T cell receptor beta chains derived from one specimen sequenced in a study of blood T cell repertoires in COVID-19. Libraries were prepared by immunoSEQ multiplex PCR; TCRdb keeps only in-frame clonotypes and omits some of them. The sample includes 300,000 to 500,000 clones, around 89% of them seen just once. The source material was PBMCs or T cells enriched from blood (not recorded which). Every receptor here comes from a woman between 25 and 40 years old with acute COVID-19.

This clone appeared once. The chain combines TRBV19 with TRBJ1-6; no clear D. The CDR3 extends over 16 amino acids. V was shortened by 2 bases and J by 4 bases, with 12 bases between the two germline ends. In germline, CDR1 is LNHDA, CDR2 SQIVND (reference sequence). For the CDR3, the DNA is TGTGCCAGTAGTATATTTTTTAGCCAATATAATTCACCCCTCCACTTT. Amino acids: CASSIFFSQYNSPLHF.

This chain joins TRBV6-5 and TRBJ1-1, with 8 bases matching TRBD1. This CDR3 comprises 15 residues. J lost 4 bases, V lost 5 bases, and 9 bases had no gene match. The germline V gene has CDR1 MNHEY and CDR2 SVGAGI. The DNA for the CDR3 is TGTGCCAGCAGTCTCCGGACAGGGTCCGCCACTGAAGCTTTCTTT. Translation gives CASSLRTGSATEAFF.

The CDR3, as DNA: TGTGCCAGCAGGGACAGGGGGGAAACTCCACCCCCGTATTTTGGCTACACCTTC. This gives the protein CASRDRGETPPPYFGYTF. The chain links TRBV2 to TRBJ1-2; TRBD1 aligns across 10 bases. The CDR3 loop spans 18 amino acids. The J segment lost 7 bases and the V segment lost 6 bases, leaving 20 bases of the junction unmatched. The germline V gene encodes CDR1 SNHLY and CDR2 FYNNEI.

The genes are TRBV11-2 and TRBJ2-7, with 7 bases matching TRBD2. V trimming: 1 base; J trimming: 6 bases; junction bases outside the gene matches: 9. The CDR3 runs 15 residues. CDR1 SGHAT and CDR2 FQNNGV come from the germline V gene. The CDR3 sequence is CASSLASGGTFEQYF. CDR3 nucleotides: TGTGCCAGCAGCTTAGCTTCCGGGGGGACTTTCGAGCAGTACTTC.

V usage is TRBV6-5 and J usage is TRBJ2-7; TRBD2 might be the D (6 bases). The CDR3 covers 14 residues. The V end was cut by 6 bases, the J end by 0 bases, with 12 bases between. Germline CDR1 MNHEY, CDR2 SVGAGI. CDR3 residues: CASRRDASSYEQYF. The CDR3 DNA sequence: TGTGCCAGCAGGCGGGACGCCAGCTCCTACGAGCAGTACTTC.

With regard to this clone: At one of its ends the junction is not consistent with the germline gene, which may arise from a read error. This sequence joins TRBV5-1 and TRBJ1-2, with 7 bases that match TRBD1. CDR1 SGHRS and CDR2 YFSETQ come from the germline V gene. CDR3 length: 12 amino acids. DNA for the CDR3: TGCGCCAGCAGCTTGATCGGACAGGACATTATCTTC. It codes for CASSLIGQDIIF. The whole variable domain, filled in from reference TRBV5-1 and TRBJ1-2, reads KAGVTQTPRYLIKTRGQQVTLSCSPISGHRSVSWYQQTPGQGLQFLFEYFSETQRNKGNFPGRFSGRQFSNSRSEMNVSTLELGDSALYLCASSLIGQDIIFGSGTRLTVV.

The chain joins TRBV19 to TRBJ2-1, with D perhaps TRBD2 (6 bases). Trimming left V 3 bases short and J 9 bases short, with 18 bases between. This CDR3 contains 15 residues. Germline lookup yields CDR1 LNHDA and CDR2 SQIVND (reference sequence). This chain's CDR3 is CASSIAGNGPSEQFF. CDR3 coding DNA: TGTGCCAGTAGTATCGCGGGGAATGGGCCCAGTGAGCAGTTCTTC.

The V gene is TRBV29-1, the J gene TRBJ1-3, with TRBD1 matching 8 bases. The CDR3 covers 12 residues. The V segment lost 7 bases and the J segment 7 bases; nucleotides outside the gene matches: 6. Per the germline V gene, CDR1 is SQVTM and CDR2 is ANQGSEA. This CDR3 reads CSASTGANTIYF. CDR3 DNA: TGCAGCGCTTCGACAGGGGCGAACACCATATATTTT.

The CDR3: CASSNSGELFF. The CDR3 DNA is TGTGCCAGCAGCAACTCCGGGGAGCTGTTTTTT. The genes are TRBV7-9 and TRBJ2-2; D unclear. CDR1 SEHNR and CDR2 FQNEAQ come from the germline V gene (reference sequence). Trimming stripped 5 bases from V and 6 bases from J, with 4 bases between. The CDR3 covers 11 residues.

The chain employs TRBV11-2 and TRBJ1-2; TRBD1 aligns across 9 bases. Germline CDR1 reads SGHAT; CDR2 reads FQNNGV. The CDR3 covers 15 residues. With V trimmed by 5 bases and J by 2 bases, 6 bases remained unmatched. CDR3 loop: CASSPRDRVNYGYTF. The CDR3 DNA is TGTGCCAGCAGCCCCCGGGACAGGGTAAACTATGGCTACACCTTC.

The chain employs TRBV5-1 and TRBJ2-1; a possible D gene is TRBD2 (6 bases). The CDR3 spans 16 residues. Germline V gives CDR1 SGHRS, CDR2 YFSETQ. The V end was cut by 4 bases, the J end by 4 bases, with 18 bases between. The CDR3: CASSILGGGVYNEQFF. CDR3 nucleotides: TGCGCCAGCAGCATTTTGGGGGGAGGAGTTTACAATGAGCAGTTCTTC.

This chain connects TRBV12-3 or TRBV12-4 to TRBJ1-5; D call uncertain. Trimming removed 6 bases at V and 4 bases at J, with 7 bases between. The CDR3 covers 12 residues. CDR3 sequence (DNA): TGTGCCAGCAGGAGAGAGAATCAGCCCCAGCATTTT. This encodes CASRRENQPQHF.

The DNA for the CDR3 is TGTGCCTGGACCGCAGGGGGCGCTGAAAGTTACGGCGAAAAACTGTTTTTT. Residues: CAWTAGGAESYGEKLFF. The rearrangement joins TRBV30 to TRBJ1-4; 8 bases align to TRBD1. Germline assignment: CDR1 GTSNPN and CDR2 SVGIG (reference sequence). This CDR3 has 17 amino acids. J was trimmed by 8 bases and V by 4 bases; bases with no gene match: 18.

The chain carries TRBV19 and TRBJ1-2; 10 positions agree with TRBD1. This CDR3 has 15 amino acids. V shed 5 bases, J shed 8 bases, and the junction held 11 bases outside the gene matches. Germline loops: CDR1 LNHDA, CDR2 SQIVND (reference sequence). CDR3 DNA sequence: TGTGCCAGTAGTTTGTGGGCCGGGACAGGGGAAGGCTACACCTTC. It specifies CASSLWAGTGEGYTF.

The chain uses TRBV24-1 and TRBJ2-3; D perhaps matches TRBD1 (6 bases). Per the germline V gene, CDR1 is KGHDR and CDR2 is SFDVKD. Trimming took 1 base from V and 2 from J, leaving 12 bases between them. The CDR3 runs to 16 residues. CDR3 loop: CATSDFPGQITDTQYF. The DNA of the CDR3 is TGTGCCACCAGTGATTTTCCCGGACAGATCACAGATACGCAGTATTTT.

In DNA, the CDR3 is TGTGCCAGCAGTGAACCGCCGACAGGGGGAAGCGCTTTCTTT. Its translation is CASSEPPTGGSAFF. The chain carries TRBV6-1 and TRBJ1-1, with TRBD1 identical over 9 bases. Germline lookup yields CDR1 MNHNS and CDR2 SASEGT. This CDR3 has 14 residues. The trim removed 2 bases at V and 11 bases at J, leaving 9 bases unmatched.

Here the CDR3 DNA reads TGTGCCAGTAGTGGCAGGGTACGCAATCAGCCCCAGCATTTT. Amino acids: CASSGRVRNQPQHF. This chain uses TRBV19 with TRBJ1-5, with D tentatively TRBD1 (5 bases). This CDR3 spans 14 amino acids. Trimming removed 5 bases from V and 2 bases from J, with 10 bases in between. CDR1 LNHDA and CDR2 SQIVND come from the germline V gene (reference sequence). Combining the CDR3 with reference TRBV19 and TRBJ1-5 gives the whole variable domain DGGITQSPKYLFRKEGQNVTLSCEQNLNHDAMYWYRQDPGQGLRLIYYSQIVNDFQKGDIAEGYSVSREKKESFPLTVTSAQKNPTAFYLCASSGRVRNQPQHFGDGTRLSIL.

The chain links TRBV6-2 or TRBV6-3 to TRBJ1-2, with 11 positions matching TRBD1. The CDR3 has 15 amino acids. The J segment lost 4 bases and the V segment lost 2 bases, leaving 3 bases of the junction unmatched. Germline V gene sequence: CDR1 MNHEY, CDR2 SVGEGT. In DNA, the CDR3 is TGTGCCAGCAGTTACGGGACAGGGGGTTCCTATGGCTACACCTTC. Translation: CASSYGTGGSYGYTF.

The chain employs TRBV14 and TRBJ2-7, with 10 bases aligning to TRBD1. J was trimmed by 3 bases and V by 3 bases; bases with no gene match: 5. Germline lookup yields CDR1 SGHDN and CDR2 FVKESK. This CDR3 region has 15 residues. The CDR3 spells CASSHLGQGVYEQYF. CDR3 nucleotide sequence: TGTGCCAGCAGCCACCTCGGACAGGGGGTCTACGAGCAGTACTTC.

This clone has a single count. The chain is built from TRBV25-1 and TRBJ1-6; D unresolved. The CDR3 runs 15 residues. The germline gives CDR1 MGHDK, CDR2 SYGVNS. Trimming removed 6 bases from V and 0 bases from J, with 9 bases in between. The CDR3 DNA sequence: TGTGCCAGCAGCGCGCCATTCTCCTATAATTCACCCCTCCACTTT. Translating it yields CASSAPFSYNSPLHF.

This sequence joins TRBV7-8 and TRBJ1-5, with D perhaps matching TRBD1 (6 bases). The CDR3 is made up of 15 amino acids. V lost 5 bases and J lost 5, with 16 bases in between. Germline CDR1 SGHVS, CDR2 FQNEAQ. CDR3 protein: CASSPRSAGDQPQHF. The CDR3 DNA reads TGTGCCAGCAGCCCTAGATCGGCAGGGGATCAGCCCCAGCATTTT. Together with reference TRBV7-8 and TRBJ1-5, the CDR3 gives the full variable domain: GAGVSQSPRYKVAKRGQDVALRCDPISGHVSLFWYQQALGQGPEFLTYFQNEAQLDKSGLPSDRFFAERPEGSVSTLKIQRTQQEDSAVYLCASSPRSAGDQPQHFGDGTRLSIL.

This chain links TRBV9 with TRBJ2-3, with 7 nucleotides matching TRBD2. Per germline, CDR1 SGDLS and CDR2 YYNGEE. The V and J ends lost 6 bases and 8 bases, in that order; junction bases with no gene match: 3. The CDR3 length is 11 residues. The CDR3 spells CASNSGGTQYF. In nucleotides, the CDR3 is TGTGCCAGCAACTCGGGGGGTACGCAGTATTTT. The whole variable domain, remainder taken from reference TRBV9 and TRBJ2-3, is DSGVTQTPKHLITATGQRVTLRCSPRSGDLSVYWYQQSLDQGLQFLIQYYNGEERAKGNILERFSAQQFPDLHSELNLSSLELGDSALYFCASNSGGTQYFGPGTRLTVL.

The genes are TRBV7-5 and TRBJ1-5; the DNA was not compared with TRBD1, the D call given in the table. TRBV7-5 is a known pseudogene. This CDR3 spans 15 amino acids. CDR3 protein: CVRSAKVQGTQPQHF. CDR3 DNA: TGTGTCAGAAGCGCCAAGGTACAGGGGACTCAGCCCCAGCATTTT.

The chain links TRBV30 to TRBJ1-5; no firm D call. V dropped 2 bases and J dropped 1 base, with 9 bases sitting between them. CDR1 GTSNPN and CDR2 SVGIG come from the germline V gene (reference sequence). The CDR3 spans 14 residues. This CDR3 is CAWSRSGSNQPQHF. The CDR3 region has the DNA TGTGCCTGGAGTAGGTCAGGAAGCAATCAGCCCCAGCATTTT.

This sequence joins TRBV18 and TRBJ2-5; maybe TRBD2 (6 bases). The length of the CDR3 is 16 residues. Between the trimmed V and J ends, which lost 3 bases and 0 bases, there was a span of 14 bases. Germline V lookup: CDR1 KGHSH, CDR2 LQKENI. The chain's CDR3 is CASSPTEGPNQETQYF. CDR3 nucleotide sequence: TGTGCCAGCTCACCGACGGAGGGACCCAACCAAGAGACCCAGTACTTC.

The chain couples TRBV5-4 to TRBJ2-6; tentative D call: TRBD1 (5 bases). V gave up 0 bases and J gave up 10 bases, with 11 bases separating them. Germline V lookup: CDR1 SGHNT, CDR2 YYREEE (reference sequence). The CDR3 extends over 14 amino acids. The CDR3 DNA follows: TGTGCCAGCAGCTTGGGCGGACACCTGAACGTCCTGACTTTC. Translating gives CASSLGGHLNVLTF.

The chain recombines TRBV9 with TRBJ1-6; no definite D call. Germline lookup yields CDR1 SGDLS and CDR2 YYNGEE. The CDR3 has 16 residues. Trimming removed 4 bases from V and 7 bases from J, with 18 bases in between. CDR3 nucleotide sequence: TGTGCCAGCAGCCCTCATTCGTTACAGACCAATTCACCCCTCCACTTT. This sequence encodes CASSPHSLQTNSPLHF.

The V gene is TRBV6-5, the J gene TRBJ1-5; TRBD1 agrees at 8 bases. Germline V gives CDR1 MNHEY, CDR2 SVGAGI. V shed 5 bases and J 2 bases; nucleotides not matched to a gene: 5. The CDR3 loop spans 15 amino acids. In DNA, the CDR3 is TGTGCCAGCAGTCGCATGACAGGGGGCAATCAGCCCCAGCATTTT. It encodes CASSRMTGGNQPQHF.

The CDR3 sequence: CASSDLAGGSYNEQFF. In DNA form, the CDR3 reads TGTGCCAGCAGCGATCTAGCGGGGGGCTCCTACAATGAGCAGTTCTTC. This chain uses TRBV9 with TRBJ2-1; 11 nucleotides match TRBD2. The V and J ends lost 3 bases and 0 bases, in that order; junction bases with no gene match: 2. CDR3 length equals 16 residues. CDR1 and CDR2 from the germline V gene are SGDLS and YYNGEE.

The chain is built from TRBV7-8 and TRBJ1-5, with 8 nucleotides matching TRBD1. Germline CDR1 is SGHVS and CDR2 is FQNEAQ. V was pared by 1 base and J by 0 bases, with 5 bases of the junction left unmatched. The CDR3 spans 17 residues. The CDR3: CASSLDRTGLSNQPQHF. CDR3 coding DNA: TGTGCCAGCAGCTTAGACAGGACAGGGCTTAGCAATCAGCCCCAGCATTTT. The variable domain in full, completed from reference TRBV7-8 and TRBJ1-5, reads GAGVSQSPRYKVAKRGQDVALRCDPISGHVSLFWYQQALGQGPEFLTYFQNEAQLDKSGLPSDRFFAERPEGSVSTLKIQRTQQEDSAVYLCASSLDRTGLSNQPQHFGDGTRLSIL.

This clone came up a few times. DNA for the CDR3: TGTGCCAGCAGCTTAGCACCAGGGTCGGAGCAGCCCCAGCATTTT. Its protein is CASSLAPGSEQPQHF. The chain has TRBV7-2 and TRBJ1-5, with D perhaps matching TRBD1 (5 bases). The germline V and J ends were trimmed by 0 bases and 7 bases, with 13 bases remaining between them. The CDR3 is 15 residues long. The germline V gene encodes CDR1 SGHTA and CDR2 FQGNSA.

There are a few counts of this clone. The CDR3 here is CASSFRRETQYF. The CDR3 coding sequence is TGTGCCAGCAGCTTCCGCAGGGAGACCCAGTACTTC. J is TRBJ2-5 and V is TRBV7-2; D remains ambiguous. CDR1 is SGHTA and CDR2 is FQGNSA in the germline V gene. CDR3 length equals 12 residues. V was shortened by 3 bases and J by 5 bases, with 7 bases between the two germline ends.